This T cell receptor (beta chain) was documented in a study of cytomegalovirus exposure and HLA in healthy donors (dated by TCRdb to the late 2010s). With regard to the full study: According to an earlier analysis of 587 of the donors, some 180 million T cells yielded some 120 million unique TCR beta sequences and about 300 Gb of sequence data. HLA typing included class I and class II loci at four-digit resolution. The study was designed to test whether signatures of past pathogen exposure could be identified by cataloging public T cell receptors. A separate validation cohort of 100 to 150 different subjects was used in addition to the roughly 620-subject first cohort. An early release covering roughly 600 HLA-typed donors comprised 250 to 350 gigabases of sequencing data and roughly 85 million unique TCR sequences. The later analysis used no new phenotypic data to find candidate immune exposures, relying instead on TCR beta sequences and their occurrence across donors. In a later analysis, previously published TCR beta repertoires from 550 to 700 donors were re-analyzed and high-resolution HLA genotyping was added so that TCR occurrence patterns could be studied. The number of donors typed differed by locus, with about 629-640 for A, B, C, DRB1 and DQB1, around 500 for DQA1, over 600 for DPA1, and over 400 for DPB1. High-throughput TCR immunosequencing, statistical association of individual TCRs with disease status, and machine learning were combined to predict cytomegalovirus infection status. An earlier analysis of about 620 of the donors applied high-throughput TCR beta sequencing to assess whether each TCR beta V gene segment acted as functional or pseudogenic. Of the roughly 430 genotyped donors, over 65% fell in the genetic ancestry cluster associated with self-reported Caucasian donors. Using immunosequencing, the study profiled T cell repertoires from 500 to 800 subjects and related those repertoires to cytomegalovirus serostatus. Alongside the repertoire data, information on donor age, sex, ethnicity and CMV serostatus was compiled. Because of strong linkage in the cohort, 4 to 6 DR-DQ haplotypes were treated as single units for association and clustering. Genome-wide SNP genotypes for about 55% of the roughly 670 donors were used in a later genetic analysis, which treated that subset as a discovery cohort. On average, approximately 250,000 unique TCR beta nucleotide sequences were sequenced per donor among 398 genotyped donors of the cohort, with roughly 20% of those sequences being non-productive. Every repertoire in the discovery cohort had been generated on one and the same sequencing platform. Study-wide conclusions, independent of this receptor: According to a later analysis, parvovirus B19, influenza, CMV and Epstein-Barr virus appeared linked to several top co-occurrence clusters. A total of about 150 TCR beta chains were listed by the study as associated with cytomegalovirus. In both the original and validation cohorts, the classifier was reported to diagnose cytomegalovirus status with high specificity and sensitivity. In an earlier analysis of some 540 of the donors, most TCR beta V segments appeared in productive rearrangements about 90% or about 30% of the time, broadly matching IMGT annotations. The only immune exposure information available for the cohort was CMV serostatus. Because HLA typing was missing for some donors at each locus, association tests included only the typed subset. Across donors, most TCR sequences were observed very rarely, whereas some public TCRs were present in many individuals. The 87-base-pair reads could not distinguish some IMGT-functional V segments, including TRBV6-2 and TRBV6-3, so those segments were excluded. In a later analysis, TCR association rates were found to vary across HLA loci, with the most associated TCRs seen for DRB1 alleles and the fewest for HLA-C alleles. Because counts were too low, 15 to 20 rarely observed V segments, including chromosome 9 orphons, were excluded from the earlier analysis of 500 to 700 of the donors. In a later genetic analysis, fewer N-insertions in productive TCRs were reported among donors in an Asian-associated ancestry cluster than the roughly 700-donor mean. The sequencing pipeline was judged likely to have produced a cluster of highly shared sequence variants as a technical artifact. In a later analysis, most CMV-associated TCR beta chains were found to appear HLA-restricted, with HLA associations seemingly driven largely by CMV exposure. V-gene and J-gene trimming of TCR beta chains was associated with a missense DCLRE1C variant in a later genetic analysis, and the association was replicated in an independent cohort. A few of the identified cytomegalovirus-associated TCR beta chains were confirmed in vitro to be specific for cytomegalovirus antigens. A further reported finding was that TCR beta sequences accurately predicted the HLA-A and HLA-B alleles for most subjects in the first cohort. At a false discovery rate of 0.05, a later analysis linked under 20,000 TCR beta sequences to specific HLA alleles. Strong co-occurrence of HLA alleles, especially DR and DQ, made assigning TCR associations to individual alleles difficult. A later analysis found that HLA-associated TCR beta chains were more clonally expanded and had lower generation probabilities than equally common non-associated chains. According to the authors, the approach could potentially be generalized to other disease states and immunological phenotypes. Presence/absence analyses assumed roughly uniform sequencing depth across donors, an assumption that may not hold. Correlated functional status among segregating V segments might be attributable to linkage disequilibrium, but an unknown experimental factor could not be ruled out. Only TCR beta chains were sequenced in this cohort, and the absence of alpha or paired-chain data limited detectable features.

Library construction relied on the immunoSEQ multiplex PCR assay. The multiplex PCR relied on a mix of 60 forward primers for TCR Vbeta segments and 13 reverse primers for TCR Jbeta segments. The CDR3 region of rearranged TCR beta genes was amplified from genomic DNA with a multiplex PCR assay. On the Illumina HiSeq System, the amplified TCR beta libraries were sequenced as 87-base-pair reads. The authors processed their data as follows. In a later analysis, 77 million or so unique TCR beta chains were counted across the 666 repertoires, and around 10 million of these chains were shared by at least two donors. A nearest-neighbor algorithm error-corrected the raw reads and collapsed the reads into unique sequences, merging closely related sequences to remove PCR and sequencing errors. To assign V, D and J gene segments, CDR3 sequences were aligned to IMGT reference sequences. Each retained sequence needed at least a six-nucleotide match to both a V gene segment and a J gene segment. A rearrangement was called productive if the CDR3 had no stop codons and remained in frame with V and J, and every other rearrangement was called non-productive. Following IMGT convention, CDR3 was defined as the stretch from the second conserved V-encoded cysteine to the conserved J-encoded phenylalanine. The earlier analysis of roughly 590 of the donors excluded sequences that lacked an unambiguous match to a single V gene segment. An earlier analysis of about 600 of the donors called V segments functional above 56.7% productive rearrangements and segregating when the between-donor standard deviation exceeded 5%. A statistical classification framework was built for diagnosing cytomegalovirus status from the catalog of TCR beta chain sequences. In a later analysis, TCR nucleotide sequences were compared against IMGT/GENE-DB human TR gene sequences so that V and J genes could be assigned. A later analysis assigned CDR3 sequences and most-parsimonious VDJ recombination scenarios with the TCRdist pipeline. In a later analysis, each TCR beta chain was defined by its CDR3 amino acid sequence together with its V-gene family, and reads without a unique V-gene family were excluded. As a way to deal with suspected cross-contamination and a sequencing artifact, a later analysis dropped under 600 nucleotide sequences that were highly shared and had low generation probability. For each public chain, a later analysis derived a clonal expansion index from normalized ranks of inferred template counts within each repertoire. In a later analysis, generation probabilities were computed using a VDJ recombination model fitted to out-of-frame rearrangements, and the results were checked against IGoR. A later analysis scored TCR-TCR, TCR-HLA and TCR-CMV co-occurrence with hypergeometric tests, applying a repertoire-size bias correction to TCR pairs. False discovery rates were estimated in a later analysis by permuting HLA or CMV assignments 20 times. In a later analysis, co-occurring TCRs were grouped using DBSCAN, with TCRdist sequence similarity added in when clustering inside HLA-allele-positive subsets. Co-occurrence clustering excluded repertoires with fewer than 30,000 or more than 120,000 public chains, plus five with anomalous nucleotide sharing. Drawn from immuneACCESS, this table holds only the in-frame rearrangements with V and J called that TCRdb kept. Clones are partly lost; checked studies trace under half to an unresolved V gene and leave the rest unexplained. V and J calls and clone size come straight from that table; D and trimming were deduced from the DNA. For this sample there are more than 150,000 clones; more than 75% appear just once. The top ten clones comprise roughly 0.24% of the sample.

The cohort was made up of under 800 healthy bone marrow donors. At the time of sampling, all cohort members were nominally healthy, though unrecorded immune exposures were likely present. The donor tested CMV seronegative, placing the donor among the 352 seronegative members of the cohort. Every donor gave a peripheral blood sample, and the peripheral blood mononuclear cells from that sample were used for TCR beta sequencing. Genomic DNA was extracted from the blood cell samples with the Qiagen DNeasy Blood Extraction Kit. Regarding this clone: No cognate antigen has been identified for it. No base quality information exists; no much larger clone differs at one position.

After removal of 5 bases from V and 11 bases from J, the junction retains 10 bases not matched to a gene. Measured from the cysteine to the phenylalanine, the CDR3 is 13 residues long. The sequence is cut down to CDR3 DNA, 39 bases in frame from base 1. Looking up the germline V gene (reference sequence) yields CDR1 SGHNT and CDR2 YYREEE. The sequence joins TRBV5-4 to TRBJ1-1, and TRBD1 aligns with 9 junction nucleotides. This clonotype was sampled from a girl in the first two years of life in good health and CMV-seronegative. The sample comprised PBMCs. CDR3 reads: CASRETGGGGAFF. The DNA sequence is as follows: TGTGCCAGCAGGGAAACAGGGGGCGGAGGGGCTTTCTTT.